Shown below are 9 T cell receptor beta chains from a single sample sequenced in a study of monozygotic twins with inflammatory bowel disease. Each CDR3 protein gets one entry in TCRdb, which reprocessed the 5' RACE reads and gives no DNA. The listing contains roughly 330,000 distinct CDR3 sequences. The source material was blood. The origin of the receptors is a human donor with ulcerative colitis or Crohn's disease, or a healthy co-twin of an affected twin (not recorded which).

This CDR3 is CASSLIPYEQYF. The chain recombines TRBV11-2 with TRBJ2-7. Germline V gives CDR1 SGHAT, CDR2 FQNNGV. This CDR3 is built from 12 residues.

The chain recombines TRBV20-1 with TRBJ2-7; checking the TCRdb D call of TRBD1 is not possible without DNA. This CDR3 is built from 16 residues. CDR1 is DFQATT, CDR2 SNEGSKA, per germline (reference sequence). The CDR3 spells CSASDPHRFLSCEQYF.

V usage is TRBV3-1 and J usage is TRBJ1-5. This CDR3 spans 13 amino acids. In germline, CDR1 is LGHDT, CDR2 YNNKEL (reference sequence). The CDR3: CASSQEAGSTQHF.

V gene TRBV20-1 combines with J gene TRBJ2-7; TCRdb indicates TRBD2, and absent DNA this call remains unverified. Germline CDR1 DFQATT, CDR2 SNEGSKA (reference sequence). The CDR3 sequence is 16 residues long. This CDR3 is CSAGGTSGWSSYEQYF.

J is TRBJ1-4 and V is TRBV30. The germline CDR1 and CDR2 sequences are GTSNPN and SVGIG (reference sequence). CDR3 size: 12 residues. CDR3 sequence reads: CAWSVHVEKLFF.

The gene calls are TRBV6-5 and TRBJ2-2; the TCRdb call, TRBD1, lacks DNA for checking. The CDR3 has 12 residues. Germline values: CDR1 MNHEY, CDR2 SVGAGI. CDR3 amino acids: CASSYRGGELFF.

The chain employs TRBV7-2 and TRBJ2-1; TCRdb picks TRBD1, but there is no DNA to check that call. This CDR3 region has 16 residues. Germline CDR1 reads SGHTA; CDR2 reads FQGNSA. The CDR3 sequence: CASSFKRNYPPNEQFF.

V is TRBV29-1 and J is TRBJ1-1. The germline V gene has CDR1 SQVTM and CDR2 ANQGSEA. This CDR3 spans 12 amino acids. The CDR3 region is CSVEPLNTEAFF.

CDR3 region: CASSNLGGVQETQYF. The chain combines TRBV5-1 with TRBJ2-5; TCRdb gives TRBD2 as the D gene, but with no DNA this cannot be confirmed. Germline values: CDR1 SGHRS, CDR2 YFSETQ. The CDR3 totals 15 residues.